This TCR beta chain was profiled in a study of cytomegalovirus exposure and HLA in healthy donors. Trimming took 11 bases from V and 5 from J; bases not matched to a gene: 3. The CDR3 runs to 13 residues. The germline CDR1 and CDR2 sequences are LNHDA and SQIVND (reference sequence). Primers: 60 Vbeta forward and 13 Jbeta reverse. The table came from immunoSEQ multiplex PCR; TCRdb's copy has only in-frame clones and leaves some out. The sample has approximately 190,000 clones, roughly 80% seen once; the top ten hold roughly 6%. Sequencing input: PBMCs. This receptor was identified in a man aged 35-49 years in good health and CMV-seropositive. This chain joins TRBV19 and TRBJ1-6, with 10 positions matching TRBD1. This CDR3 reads CAGGTGDNSPLHF. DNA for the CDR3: TGTGCCGGAGGGACAGGGGATAATTCACCCCTCCACTTT. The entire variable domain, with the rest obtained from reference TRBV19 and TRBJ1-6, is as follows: DGGITQSPKYLFRKEGQNVTLSCEQNLNHDAMYWYRQDPGQGLRLIYYSQIVNDFQKGDIAEGYSVSREKKESFPLTVTSAQKNPTAFYLCAGGTGDNSPLHFGNGTRLTVT.